The clone carrying this T cell receptor beta chain showed up just once. The data originate from a study of blood T cell repertoires in COVID-19. About the research overall: COVID-19 samples from acute and convalescent phases originated in the United States, Italy and Spain. T cells, B-cell-depleted T cells, or PBMCs supplied cDNA or gDNA.

V trimming: 5 bases; J trimming: 2 bases; junction bases outside the gene matches: 3. The V gene's germline CDR1 is SQVTM and CDR2 ANQGSEA. The CDR3 extends over 12 amino acids. Repertoires were generated with immunoSEQ multiplex PCR, while TCRdb's copy carries only in-frame clones and drops some. The sample contains roughly 150,000 clones, about 83% of which appear only once. The rearrangement joins TRBV29-1 to TRBJ2-7, with 7 nucleotides matching TRBD1. This sequence was found in an elderly woman with acute or convalescent COVID-19. Source material: peripheral blood. This CDR3 is CSVKTGPYEQYF. DNA for the CDR3: TGCAGCGTTAAGACAGGGCCCTACGAGCAGTACTTC.